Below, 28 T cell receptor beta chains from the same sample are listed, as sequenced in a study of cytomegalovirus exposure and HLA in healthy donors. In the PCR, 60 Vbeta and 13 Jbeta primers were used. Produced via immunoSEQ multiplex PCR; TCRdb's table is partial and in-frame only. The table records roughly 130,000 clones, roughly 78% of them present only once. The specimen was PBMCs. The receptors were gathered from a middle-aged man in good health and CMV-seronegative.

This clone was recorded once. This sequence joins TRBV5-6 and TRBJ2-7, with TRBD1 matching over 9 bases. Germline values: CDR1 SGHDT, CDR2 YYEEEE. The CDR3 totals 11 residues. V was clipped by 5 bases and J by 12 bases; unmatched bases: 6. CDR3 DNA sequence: TGTGCCAGCAGTTCACAGGGGGCGCGGTACTTC. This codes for CASSSQGARYF.

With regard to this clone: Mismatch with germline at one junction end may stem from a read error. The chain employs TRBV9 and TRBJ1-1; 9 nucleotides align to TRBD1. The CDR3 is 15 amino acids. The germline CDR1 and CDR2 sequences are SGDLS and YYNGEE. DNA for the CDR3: TGTGCAAGCAGCGTAGCCGGGACAGGGAACACTGAAGCTTTATTT. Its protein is CASSVAGTGNTEALF.

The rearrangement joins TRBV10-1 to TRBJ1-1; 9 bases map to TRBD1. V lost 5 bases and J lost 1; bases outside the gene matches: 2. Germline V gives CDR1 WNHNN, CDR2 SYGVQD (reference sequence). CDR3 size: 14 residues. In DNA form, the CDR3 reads TGCGCCAGCAGTTCACAGGGGGCGAACACTGAAGCTTTCTTT. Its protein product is CASSSQGANTEAFF.

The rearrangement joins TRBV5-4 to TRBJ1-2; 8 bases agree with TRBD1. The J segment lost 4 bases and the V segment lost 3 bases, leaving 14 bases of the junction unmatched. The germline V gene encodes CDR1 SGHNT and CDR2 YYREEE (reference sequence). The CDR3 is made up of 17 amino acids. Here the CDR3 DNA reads TGTGCCAGCAGCTCGGGGTCCGGGCTGACAGGGGTCTATGGCTACACCTTC. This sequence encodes CASSSGSGLTGVYGYTF.

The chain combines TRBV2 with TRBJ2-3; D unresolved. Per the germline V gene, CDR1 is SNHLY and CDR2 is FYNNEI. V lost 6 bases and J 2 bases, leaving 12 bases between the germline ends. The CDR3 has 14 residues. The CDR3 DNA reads TGTGCCAGCAGGTTTGTCAGAACCACAGATACGCAGTATTTT. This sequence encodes CASRFVRTTDTQYF.

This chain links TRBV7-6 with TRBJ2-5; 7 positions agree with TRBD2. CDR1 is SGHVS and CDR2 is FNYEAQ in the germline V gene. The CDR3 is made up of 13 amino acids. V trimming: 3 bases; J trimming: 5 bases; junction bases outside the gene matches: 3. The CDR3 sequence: CASSLGGLETQYF. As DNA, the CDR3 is TGTGCCAGCAGCTTGGGAGGGTTGGAGACCCAGTACTTC.

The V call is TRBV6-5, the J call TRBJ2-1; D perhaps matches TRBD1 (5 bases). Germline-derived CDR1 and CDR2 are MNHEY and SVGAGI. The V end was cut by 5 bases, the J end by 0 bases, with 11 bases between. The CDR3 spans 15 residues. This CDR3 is CASSVTASSYNEQFF. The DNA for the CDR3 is TGTGCCAGCAGTGTGACAGCTAGCTCCTACAATGAGCAGTTCTTC.

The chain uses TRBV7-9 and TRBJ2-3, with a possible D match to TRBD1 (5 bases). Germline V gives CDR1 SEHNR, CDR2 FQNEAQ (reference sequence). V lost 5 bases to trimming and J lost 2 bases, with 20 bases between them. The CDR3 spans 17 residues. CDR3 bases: TGTGCCAGCAGCGACTCCCTCAGGGTGTCGTACACAGATACGCAGTATTTT. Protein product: CASSDSLRVSYTDTQYF.

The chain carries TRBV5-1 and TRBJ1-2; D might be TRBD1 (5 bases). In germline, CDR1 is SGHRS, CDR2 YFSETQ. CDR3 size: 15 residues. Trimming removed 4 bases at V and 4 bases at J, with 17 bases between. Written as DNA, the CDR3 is TGCGCCAGCAGCCTTGACAGTTTTGCCCCCTATGGCTACACCTTC. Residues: CASSLDSFAPYGYTF.

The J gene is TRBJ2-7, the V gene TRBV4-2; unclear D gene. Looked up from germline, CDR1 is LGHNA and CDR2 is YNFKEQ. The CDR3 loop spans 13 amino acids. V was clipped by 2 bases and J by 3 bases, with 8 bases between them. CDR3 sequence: CASSQSLSYEQYF. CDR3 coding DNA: TGTGCCAGCAGCCAATCCTTGAGCTACGAGCAGTACTTC.

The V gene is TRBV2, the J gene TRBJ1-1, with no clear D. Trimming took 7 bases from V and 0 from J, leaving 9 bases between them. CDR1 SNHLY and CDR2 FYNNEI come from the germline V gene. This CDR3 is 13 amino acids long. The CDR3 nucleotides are TGTGCCAGCAATGGACTGATGAACACTGAAGCTTTCTTT. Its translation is CASNGLMNTEAFF.

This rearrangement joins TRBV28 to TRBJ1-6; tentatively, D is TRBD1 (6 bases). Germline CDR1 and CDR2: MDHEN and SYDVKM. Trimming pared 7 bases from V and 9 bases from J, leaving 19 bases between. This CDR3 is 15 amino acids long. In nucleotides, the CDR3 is TGTGCCAGCACTTTCCCCTCCGGGGGGCGTTCACCCCTCCACTTT. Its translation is CASTFPSGGRSPLHF.

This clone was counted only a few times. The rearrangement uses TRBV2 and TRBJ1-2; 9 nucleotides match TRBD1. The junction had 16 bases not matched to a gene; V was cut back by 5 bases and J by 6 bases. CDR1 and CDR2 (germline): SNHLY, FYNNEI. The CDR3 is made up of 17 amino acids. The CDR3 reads CASSPDRRTGDRDGYTF. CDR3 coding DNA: TGTGCCAGCAGTCCAGATAGACGGACAGGGGATAGGGATGGCTACACCTTC.

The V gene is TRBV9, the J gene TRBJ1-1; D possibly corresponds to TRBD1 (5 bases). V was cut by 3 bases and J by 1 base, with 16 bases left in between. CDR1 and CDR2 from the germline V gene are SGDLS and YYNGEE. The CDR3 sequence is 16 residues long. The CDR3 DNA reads TGTGCCAGCAGCGCGAGGGCACGGAGGGGGAACACTGAAGCTTTCTTT. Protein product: CASSARARRGNTEAFF.

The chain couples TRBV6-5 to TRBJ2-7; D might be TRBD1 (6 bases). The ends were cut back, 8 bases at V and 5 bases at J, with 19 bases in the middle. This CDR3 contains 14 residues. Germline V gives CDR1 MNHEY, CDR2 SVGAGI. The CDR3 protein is CASLAPGTKDEQYF. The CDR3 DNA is TGTGCCAGCCTCGCACCCGGGACAAAAGACGAGCAGTACTTC.

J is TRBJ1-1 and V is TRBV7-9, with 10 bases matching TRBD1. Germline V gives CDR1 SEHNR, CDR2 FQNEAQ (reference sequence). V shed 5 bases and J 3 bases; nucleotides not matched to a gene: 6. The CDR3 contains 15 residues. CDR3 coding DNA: TGTGCCAGCAGCCTAAGACAGGGGGCTGACACTGAAGCTTTCTTT. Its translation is CASSLRQGADTEAFF.

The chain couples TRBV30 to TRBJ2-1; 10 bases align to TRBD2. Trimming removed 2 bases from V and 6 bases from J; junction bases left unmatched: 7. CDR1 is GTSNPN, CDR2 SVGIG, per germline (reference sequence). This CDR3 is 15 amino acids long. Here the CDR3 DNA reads TGTGCCTGGAGTTCTACTGAGCGGGAGGGCAATGAGCAGTTCTTC. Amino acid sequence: CAWSSTEREGNEQFF.

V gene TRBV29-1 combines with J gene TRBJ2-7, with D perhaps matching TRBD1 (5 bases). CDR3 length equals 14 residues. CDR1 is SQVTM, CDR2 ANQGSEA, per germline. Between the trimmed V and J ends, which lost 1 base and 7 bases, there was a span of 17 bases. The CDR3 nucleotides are TGCAGCGTTGAAGCAGGGCAGTGGGCTAGGGAGCAGTACTTC. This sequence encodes CSVEAGQWAREQYF.

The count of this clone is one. Here the CDR3 reads CASSSTVGRYEQYF. The CDR3 nucleotides read TGTGCCAGCAGCTCGACCGTGGGGCGGTACGAGCAGTACTTC. The rearrangement uses TRBV11-2 and TRBJ2-7; possibly TRBD1 for D (5 bases). There are 14 residues in the CDR3. V gave up 4 bases and J gave up 4 bases, with 14 bases separating them. Per germline, CDR1 SGHAT and CDR2 FQNNGV. Variable domain in full (rest from reference TRBV11-2 and TRBJ2-7): EAGVAQSPRYKIIEKRQSVAFWCNPISGHATLYWYQQILGQGPKLLIQFQNNGVVDDSQLPKDRFSAERLKGVDSTLKIQPAKLEDSAVYLCASSSTVGRYEQYFGPGTRLTVT.

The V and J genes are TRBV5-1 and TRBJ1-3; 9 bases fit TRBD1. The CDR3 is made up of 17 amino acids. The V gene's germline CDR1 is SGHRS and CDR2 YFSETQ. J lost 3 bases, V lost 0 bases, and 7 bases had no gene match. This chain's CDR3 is CASSLGDREINGNTIYF. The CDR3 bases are TGCGCCAGCAGCTTGGGGGACAGGGAAATTAATGGAAACACCATATATTTT.

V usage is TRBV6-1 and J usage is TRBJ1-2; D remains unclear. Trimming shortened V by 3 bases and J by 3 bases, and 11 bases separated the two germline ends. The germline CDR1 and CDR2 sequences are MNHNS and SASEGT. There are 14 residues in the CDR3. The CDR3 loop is CASSDAAGYYGYTF. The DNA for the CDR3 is TGTGCCAGCAGTGACGCCGCAGGATACTATGGCTACACCTTC.

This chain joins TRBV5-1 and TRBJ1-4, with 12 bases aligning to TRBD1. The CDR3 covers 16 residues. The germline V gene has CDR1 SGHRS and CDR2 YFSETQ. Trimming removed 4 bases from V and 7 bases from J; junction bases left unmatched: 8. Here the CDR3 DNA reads TGCGCCAGCAGCGAGGGGACAGGGGGCGACTCTGAAAAACTGTTTTTT. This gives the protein CASSEGTGGDSEKLFF.

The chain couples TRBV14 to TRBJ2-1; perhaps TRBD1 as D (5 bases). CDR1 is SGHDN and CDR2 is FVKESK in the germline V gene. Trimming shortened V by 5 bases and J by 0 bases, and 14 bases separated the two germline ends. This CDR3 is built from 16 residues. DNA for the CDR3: TGTGCCAGCAGCTCCGCTACAGGTAGCTCCTACAATGAGCAGTTCTTC. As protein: CASSSATGSSYNEQFF.

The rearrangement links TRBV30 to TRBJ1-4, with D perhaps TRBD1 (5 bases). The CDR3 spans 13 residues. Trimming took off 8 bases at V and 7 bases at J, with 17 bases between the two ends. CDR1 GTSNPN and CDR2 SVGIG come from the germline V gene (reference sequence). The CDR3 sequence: CAVLGGTGEKLFF. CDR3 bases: TGTGCCGTCCTCGGGGGGACGGGTGAAAAACTGTTTTTT.

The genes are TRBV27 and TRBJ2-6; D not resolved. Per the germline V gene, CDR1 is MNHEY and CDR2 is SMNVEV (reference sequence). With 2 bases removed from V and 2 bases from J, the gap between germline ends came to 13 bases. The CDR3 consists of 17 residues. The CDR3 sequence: CASSLVWLQAGANVLTF. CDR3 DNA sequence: TGTGCCAGCAGTTTAGTCTGGTTACAAGCTGGGGCCAACGTCCTGACTTTC.

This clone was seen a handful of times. The CDR3 here is CASSAGLAESYEQYF. In DNA, the CDR3 is TGTGCCAGCAGCGCCGGACTAGCGGAAAGCTACGAGCAGTACTTC. V usage is TRBV9 and J usage is TRBJ2-7; 10 bases align to TRBD2. Losses at the gene ends were 3 bases for V and 3 bases for J; bases not matched to a gene: 6. The germline CDR1 and CDR2 sequences are SGDLS and YYNGEE. The CDR3 has 15 residues.

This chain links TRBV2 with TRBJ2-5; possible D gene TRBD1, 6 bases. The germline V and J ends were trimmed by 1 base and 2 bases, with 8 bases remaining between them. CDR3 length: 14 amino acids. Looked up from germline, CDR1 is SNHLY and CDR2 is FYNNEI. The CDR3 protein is CASSEGQVQETQYF. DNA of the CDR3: TGTGCCAGCAGTGAAGGACAGGTTCAAGAGACCCAGTACTTC.

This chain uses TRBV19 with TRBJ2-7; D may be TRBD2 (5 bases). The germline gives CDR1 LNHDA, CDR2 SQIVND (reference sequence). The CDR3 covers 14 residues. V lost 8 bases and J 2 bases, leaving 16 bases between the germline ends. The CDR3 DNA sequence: TGTGCCAGTGGTAAGAGGGTTGACGCCTACGAGCAGTACTTC. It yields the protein CASGKRVDAYEQYF. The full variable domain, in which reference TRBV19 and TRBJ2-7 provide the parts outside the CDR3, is DGGITQSPKYLFRKEGQNVTLSCEQNLNHDAMYWYRQDPGQGLRLIYYSQIVNDFQKGDIAEGYSVSREKKESFPLTVTSAQKNPTAFYLCASGKRVDAYEQYFGPGTRLTVT.